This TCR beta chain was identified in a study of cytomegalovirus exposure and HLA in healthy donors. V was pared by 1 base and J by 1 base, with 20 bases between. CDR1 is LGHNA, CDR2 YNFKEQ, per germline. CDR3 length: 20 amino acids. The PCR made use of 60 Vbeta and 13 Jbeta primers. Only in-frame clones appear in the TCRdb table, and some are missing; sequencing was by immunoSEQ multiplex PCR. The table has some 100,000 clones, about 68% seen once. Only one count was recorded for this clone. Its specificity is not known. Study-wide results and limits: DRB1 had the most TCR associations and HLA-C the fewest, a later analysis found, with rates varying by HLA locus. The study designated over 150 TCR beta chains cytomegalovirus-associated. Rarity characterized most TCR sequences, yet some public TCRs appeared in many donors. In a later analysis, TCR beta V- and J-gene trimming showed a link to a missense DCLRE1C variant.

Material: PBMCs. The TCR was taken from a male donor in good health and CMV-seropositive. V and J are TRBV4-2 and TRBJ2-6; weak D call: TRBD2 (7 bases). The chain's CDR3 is CASSQVPWRGGRSGANVLTF. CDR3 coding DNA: TGTGCCAGCAGCCAAGTGCCCTGGAGGGGGGGCCGTTCTGGGGCCAACGTCCTGACTTTC.